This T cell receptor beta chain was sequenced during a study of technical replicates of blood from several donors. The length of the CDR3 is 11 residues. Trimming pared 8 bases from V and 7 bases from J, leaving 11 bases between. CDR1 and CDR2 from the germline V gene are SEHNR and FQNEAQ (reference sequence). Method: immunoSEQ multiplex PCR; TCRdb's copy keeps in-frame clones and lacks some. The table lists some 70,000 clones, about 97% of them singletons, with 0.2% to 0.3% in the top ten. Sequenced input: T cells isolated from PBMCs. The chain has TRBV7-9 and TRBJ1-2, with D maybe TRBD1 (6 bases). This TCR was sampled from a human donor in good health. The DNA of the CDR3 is TGTGCCAGCCGGACAGCTCCTGGCTACACCTTC. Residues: CASRTAPGYTF.